This TCR beta chain was recorded in a study of somatic mutations in cytotoxic T cells in rheumatoid arthritis. Study details: Blood from the patient (approximately 30 ml EDTA) was drawn right after diagnosis, pretreatment. T-cell populations stained with V beta antibodies were in some cases flow-sorted at nearly 100% purity, including V beta1+ cells that were sequenced for TCRB.

Turning to this clone: Its target is not known.

Study-wide findings and caveats: Measured CD8+ T-cell clonality, a value compared between rheumatoid arthritis patients and age-matched healthy controls, did not differ significantly.

Libraries were prepared by immunoSEQ multiplex PCR; TCRdb keeps only in-frame clonotypes and omits some of them. The sample shows roughly 10,000 clones, 80% of them seen only once. The germline V gene encodes CDR1 SGHTA and CDR2 FQGNSA. This CDR3 comprises 14 residues. Trimming cost V 4 bases and J 8 bases, with 14 bases left between them. The rearrangement uses TRBV7-2 and TRBJ1-4; the D gene is possibly TRBD1 (5 bases). This clonotype originated in an adult with rheumatoid arthritis. The sample was CD8+ T cells sorted from blood. CDR3 in amino acids: CASSSGPGLEKLFF. The CDR3 bases are TGTGCCAGCAGCTCAGGACCGGGGCTCGAAAAACTGTTTTTT.